What follows are 17 T cell receptor beta chains derived from one specimen sequenced in a study of cytomegalovirus exposure and HLA in healthy donors. The primer mix had 60 Vbeta and 13 Jbeta primers. The repertoire was sequenced with immunoSEQ multiplex PCR; TCRdb's copy has only in-frame clones and lacks some. This repertoire includes 77,000 or so clones. Specimen: PBMCs. The source is a man between 25 and 39 years old in good health and CMV-seronegative.

V gene TRBV10-3 combines with J gene TRBJ2-7; D is perhaps TRBD2 (7 bases). V was pared by 3 bases and J by 2 bases, with 17 bases between. CDR3 length equals 16 residues. CDR1 is ENHRY and CDR2 is SYGVKD in the germline V gene. The DNA for the CDR3 is TGTGCCATCAGTGAAGGGGGGGTGCGGAACACCTACGAGCAGTACTTC. Translating gives CAISEGGVRNTYEQYF.

The chain carries TRBV6-1 and TRBJ1-2; a weak D match, TRBD1 (6 bases). Trimming removed 7 bases at V and 5 bases at J, with 17 bases between. Germline CDR1 MNHNS, CDR2 SASEGT. This CDR3 region has 14 residues. The CDR3 protein is CASMKGPGQYGYTF. The CDR3 coding sequence is TGTGCCAGCATGAAAGGACCTGGACAGTATGGCTACACCTTC.

The V and J genes are TRBV11-2 and TRBJ1-1; 9 bases match TRBD1. V shed 3 bases and J 5 bases; nucleotides not matched to a gene: 4. The CDR3 is 14 amino acids. Germline V gives CDR1 SGHAT, CDR2 FQNNGV. CDR3 region: CASSFGTGKTEAFF. For the CDR3, the DNA is TGTGCCAGCAGCTTTGGGACAGGGAAGACTGAAGCTTTCTTT. The full variable domain, rest sourced from reference TRBV11-2 and TRBJ1-1, is EAGVAQSPRYKIIEKRQSVAFWCNPISGHATLYWYQQILGQGPKLLIQFQNNGVVDDSQLPKDRFSAERLKGVDSTLKIQPAKLEDSAVYLCASSFGTGKTEAFFGQGTRLTVV.

V usage is TRBV19 and J usage is TRBJ2-7; D call uncertain. The germline V gene encodes CDR1 LNHDA and CDR2 SQIVND (reference sequence). V lost 1 base and J 4 bases, leaving 8 bases between the germline ends. The CDR3 is 13 residues long. CDR3 loop: CASSIGLLYEQYF. As DNA, the CDR3 is TGTGCCAGTAGTATAGGACTTTTATACGAGCAGTACTTC.

This rearrangement joins TRBV4-2 to TRBJ2-7; 10 bases agree with TRBD1. Germline V CDR1 and CDR2: LGHNA, YNFKEQ. The CDR3 has 16 residues. J was trimmed by 2 bases and V by 3 bases; bases with no gene match: 7. The CDR3 sequence is CASSQSTGTGAYEQYF. The DNA for the CDR3 is TGTGCCAGCAGCCAGTCTACCGGGACAGGGGCCTACGAGCAGTACTTC.

To note about this clone: Because the CDR3 is missing its conserved closing phenylalanine or tryptophan, this is likely a read error. The chain recombines TRBV9 with TRBJ1-2; 7 positions agree with TRBD1. Germline V gene lookup returns CDR1 SGDLS and CDR2 YYNGEE. The CDR3 is 13 residues long. With 4 bases clipped from V and 2 bases from J, the junction kept 2 bases outside the gene matches. For the CDR3, the DNA is TGTGCCAGCAGCCCGGACAGGAACTATGGCTACACCCTC. This translates into CASSPDRNYGYTL.

V usage is TRBV9 and J usage is TRBJ2-5, with D possibly TRBD1 on 5 matching bases. The CDR3 totals 13 residues. The V and J ends lost 2 bases and 5 bases respectively, with 10 bases between them. The V gene's germline CDR1 is SGDLS and CDR2 YYNGEE. CDR3 region: CASSVDTAETQYF. DNA for the CDR3: TGTGCCAGCAGCGTGGACACCGCCGAGACCCAGTACTTC.

The V call is TRBV7-8, the J call TRBJ2-5; 9 bases are shared with TRBD1. The end of the DNA fits TRBJ2-7 better, so the J call may be wrong. This CDR3 spans 15 amino acids. CDR1 and CDR2 (germline): SGHVS, FQNEAQ. DNA for the CDR3: TGTGCCAGCAGCGCCACCCGGGACAGGGTCTACGAGCAGTACTTC. Translating gives CASSATRDRVYEQYF.

The chain joins TRBV2 to TRBJ1-2; maybe TRBD1 (5 bases). Germline V CDR1 and CDR2: SNHLY, FYNNEI. Deletions cut 3 bases from V and 4 bases from J, with 15 bases between. This CDR3 region has 15 residues. CDR3 coding DNA: TGTGCCAGCAGTGACGACCGACAGTATAGCTATGGCTACACCTTC. It encodes CASSDDRQYSYGYTF.

J is TRBJ1-1 and V is TRBV7-9; 7 bases line up with TRBD1. The length of the CDR3 is 17 residues. CDR1 is SEHNR and CDR2 is FQNEAQ in the germline V gene (reference sequence). The ends lost 5 bases at V and 4 bases at J; junction bases unmatched: 16. The CDR3 region is CASSARQGTRVITEAFF. For the CDR3, the DNA is TGTGCCAGCAGCGCCCGACAGGGCACCCGAGTGATCACTGAAGCTTTCTTT.

This chain joins TRBV10-1 and TRBJ1-2; D gene uncertain. V lost 3 bases, J lost 5 bases, and 10 bases lay in between. CDR3 length: 13 amino acids. CDR1 and CDR2 from the germline V gene are WNHNN and SYGVQD (reference sequence). CDR3 DNA sequence: TGCGCCAGCAGTGAATCGTTACTTTATGGCTACACCTTC. As protein: CASSESLLYGYTF.

This sequence joins TRBV29-1 and TRBJ2-1, with 9 bases aligning to TRBD1. The germline V gene has CDR1 SQVTM and CDR2 ANQGSEA. The J segment lost 8 bases and the V segment lost 4 bases, leaving 6 bases of the junction unmatched. The CDR3 runs to 13 residues. The CDR3 loop is CSVGQGVGDEQFF. CDR3 DNA: TGCAGCGTTGGACAGGGGGTCGGCGATGAGCAGTTCTTC.

The chain carries TRBV11-3 and TRBJ2-1; D not certain. Germline-derived CDR1 and CDR2 are SGHNT and YENEEA. V lost 1 base to trimming and J lost 6 bases, with 7 bases between them. The CDR3 length is 13 residues. The DNA for the CDR3 is TGTGCCAGCAGCTTAGGGCTGTCCAATGAGCAGTTCTTC. Translated: CASSLGLSNEQFF.

The CDR3: CASSLESSAFF. The CDR3 nucleotides are TGTGCCAGCAGCCTCGAGAGTTCAGCTTTCTTT. The rearrangement uses TRBV2 and TRBJ1-1; D is unresolved. This CDR3 is built from 11 residues. Per germline, CDR1 SNHLY and CDR2 FYNNEI. Between the trimmed V and J ends, which lost 6 bases and 10 bases, there was a span of 12 bases. Drawing the rest from reference TRBV2 and TRBJ1-1, the complete variable domain is EPEVTQTPSHQVTQMGQEVILRCVPISNHLYFYWYRQILGQKVEFLVSFYNNEISEKSEIFDDQFSVERPDGSNFTLKIRSTKLEDSAMYFCASSLESSAFFGQGTRLTVV.

The chain uses TRBV11-2 and TRBJ1-4; D call uncertain. The CDR3 sequence is 14 residues long. V shed 6 bases and J shed 5 bases, with 13 bases lying between them. CDR1 is SGHAT and CDR2 is FQNNGV in the germline V gene. CDR3 in amino acids: CASRKGWENEKLFF. Written as DNA, the CDR3 is TGTGCCAGCAGGAAGGGATGGGAGAATGAAAAACTGTTTTTT.

This sequence joins TRBV6-5 and TRBJ1-4; D call uncertain. The CDR3 is made up of 15 amino acids. Trimming stripped 1 base from V and 5 bases from J, with 11 bases between. CDR1 and CDR2 (germline): MNHEY, SVGAGI. The CDR3 sequence: CASSYFSGNNEKLFF. The CDR3 bases are TGTGCCAGCAGTTACTTCAGCGGAAACAATGAAAAACTGTTTTTT.

The genes are TRBV9 and TRBJ1-2; 7 nucleotides line up with TRBD1. The CDR3 runs to 13 residues. V shed 6 bases, J shed 6 bases, and the junction held 8 bases outside the gene matches. CDR1 and CDR2 (germline): SGDLS, YYNGEE. CDR3 bases: TGTGCCAGCACCCGAAGGGGGCGCGATGGCTACACCTTC. This encodes CASTRRGRDGYTF.